The entry below gives a single T cell receptor beta chain sequence along with its context. Its antigen is not identified. These data are taken from a study of post-analysis software for immune sequencing data. Turning to the study itself: There were relapsing-remitting, secondary progressive and progressive-relapsing multiple sclerosis among the disease courses included. Study-wide results and caveats: The study found TRBV5-6, TRBV5-1 and TRBV20-1 among about five TRBV segments more frequent in patients than controls.

TCR beta libraries were prepared from cDNA with unique molecular identifiers. TCRdb re-called the PCR reads through MiXCR, storing one row per CDR3 protein. The sample yields about 820,000 distinct CDR3 sequences, approximately 57% seen once. The CDR3 extends over 13 amino acids. Trimming left V 3 bases short and J 10 bases short, with 13 bases between. From germline, CDR1 is SEHNR and CDR2 FQNEAQ (reference sequence). This chain uses TRBV7-9 with TRBJ2-1, with D perhaps being TRBD1 or TRBD2 (5 bases each). Sequenced sample: blood. The TCR comes from a girl aged 10-17 years with multiple sclerosis. Here the CDR3 reads CASSFSARDEQFF. CDR3 bases: TGTGCCAGCAGCTTTTCGGCGAGGGACGAGCAGTTCTTC.